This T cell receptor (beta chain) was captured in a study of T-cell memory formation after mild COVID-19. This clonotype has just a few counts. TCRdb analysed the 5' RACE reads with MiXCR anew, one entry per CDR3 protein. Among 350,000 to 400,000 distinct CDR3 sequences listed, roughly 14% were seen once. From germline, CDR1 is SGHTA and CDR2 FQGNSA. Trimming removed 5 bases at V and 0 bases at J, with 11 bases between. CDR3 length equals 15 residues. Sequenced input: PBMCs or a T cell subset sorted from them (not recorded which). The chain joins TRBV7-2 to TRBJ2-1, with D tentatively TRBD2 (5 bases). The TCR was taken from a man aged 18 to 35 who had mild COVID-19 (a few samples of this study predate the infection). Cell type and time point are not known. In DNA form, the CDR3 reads TGTGCCAGCAGCCGGACTCCGAGCTCCTACAATGAGCAGTTCTTC. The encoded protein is CASSRTPSSYNEQFF.